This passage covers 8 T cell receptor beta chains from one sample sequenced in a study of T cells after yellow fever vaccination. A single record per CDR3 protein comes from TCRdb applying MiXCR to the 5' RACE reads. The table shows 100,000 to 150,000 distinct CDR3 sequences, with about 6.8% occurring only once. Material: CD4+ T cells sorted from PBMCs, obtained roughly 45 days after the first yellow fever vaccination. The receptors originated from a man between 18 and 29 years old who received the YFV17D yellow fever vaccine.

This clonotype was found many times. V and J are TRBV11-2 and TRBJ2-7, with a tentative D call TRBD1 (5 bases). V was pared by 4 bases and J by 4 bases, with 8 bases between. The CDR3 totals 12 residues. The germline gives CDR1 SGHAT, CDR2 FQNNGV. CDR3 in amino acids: CASSSRVYEQYF. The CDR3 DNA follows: TGTGCCAGCAGCTCCAGGGTTTACGAGCAGTACTTC.

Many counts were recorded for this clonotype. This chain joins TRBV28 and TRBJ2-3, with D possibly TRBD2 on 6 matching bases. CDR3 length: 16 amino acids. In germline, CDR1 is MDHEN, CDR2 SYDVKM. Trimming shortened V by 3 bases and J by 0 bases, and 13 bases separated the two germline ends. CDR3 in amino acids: CASSLEGFASTDTQYF. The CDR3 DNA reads TGTGCCAGCAGTTTGGAGGGCTTCGCTAGCACAGATACGCAGTATTTT.

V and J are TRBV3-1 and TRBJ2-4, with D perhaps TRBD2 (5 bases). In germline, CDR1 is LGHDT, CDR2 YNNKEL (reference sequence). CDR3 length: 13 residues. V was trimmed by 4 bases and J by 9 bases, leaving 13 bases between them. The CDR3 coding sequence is TGTGCCAGCAGCCTTAGACATGAGGGCATTCAGTACTTC. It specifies CASSLRHEGIQYF.

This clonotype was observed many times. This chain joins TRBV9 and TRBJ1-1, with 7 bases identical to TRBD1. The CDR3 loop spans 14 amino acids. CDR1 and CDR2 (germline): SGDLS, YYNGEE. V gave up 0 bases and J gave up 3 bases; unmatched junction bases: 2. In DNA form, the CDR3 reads TGTGCCAGCAGCGTAGCACAGGGGTACACTGAAGCTTTCTTT. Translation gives CASSVAQGYTEAFF.

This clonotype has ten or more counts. CDR3 sequence reads: CASSSISRGEYNEQFF. As DNA, the CDR3 is TGTGCCAGCAGCTCGATTAGCAGGGGGGAGTACAATGAGCAGTTCTTC. The genes are TRBV5-6 and TRBJ2-1; D might be TRBD1 (7 bases). Looked up from germline, CDR1 is SGHDT and CDR2 is YYEEEE. V lost 3 bases, J lost 4 bases, and 17 bases lay in between. The CDR3 has 16 residues.

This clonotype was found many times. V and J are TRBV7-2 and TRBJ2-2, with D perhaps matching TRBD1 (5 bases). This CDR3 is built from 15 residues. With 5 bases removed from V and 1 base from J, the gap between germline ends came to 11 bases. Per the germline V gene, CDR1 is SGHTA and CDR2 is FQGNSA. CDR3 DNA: TGTGCCAGCAGCCTGTACGGACAGAACACCGGGGAGCTGTTTTTT. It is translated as CASSLYGQNTGELFF.

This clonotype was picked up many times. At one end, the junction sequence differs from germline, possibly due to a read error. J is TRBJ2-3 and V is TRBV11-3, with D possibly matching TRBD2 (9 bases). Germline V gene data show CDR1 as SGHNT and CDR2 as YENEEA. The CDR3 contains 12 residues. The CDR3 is CASSSIAGDRHF. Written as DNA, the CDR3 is TGTGCCAGCAGCTCGATAGCGGGGGACAGGCATTTT. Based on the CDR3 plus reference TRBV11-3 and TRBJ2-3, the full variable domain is EAGVVQSPRYKIIEKKQPVAFWCNPISGHNTLYWYLQNLGQGPELLIRYENEEAVDDSQLPKDRFSAERLKGVDSTLKIQPAELGDSAVYLCASSSIAGDRHFGPGTRLTVL.

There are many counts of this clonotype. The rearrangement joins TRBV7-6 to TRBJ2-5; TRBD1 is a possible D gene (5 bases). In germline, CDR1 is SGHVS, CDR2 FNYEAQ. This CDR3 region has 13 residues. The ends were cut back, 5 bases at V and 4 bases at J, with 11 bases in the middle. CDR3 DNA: TGTGCCAGCAGCACGACAGTCCGAGAGACCCAGTACTTC. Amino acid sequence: CASSTTVRETQYF.